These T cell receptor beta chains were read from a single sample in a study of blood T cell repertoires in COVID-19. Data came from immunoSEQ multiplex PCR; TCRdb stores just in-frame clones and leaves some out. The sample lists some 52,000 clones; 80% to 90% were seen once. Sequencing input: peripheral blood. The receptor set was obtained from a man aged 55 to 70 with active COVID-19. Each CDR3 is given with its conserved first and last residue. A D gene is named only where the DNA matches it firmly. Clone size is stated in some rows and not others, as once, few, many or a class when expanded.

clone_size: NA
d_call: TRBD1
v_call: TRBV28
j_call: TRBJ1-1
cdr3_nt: TGTGCCAGCAGTTCTACCTACAGGGGGCGCGATGGAATCACTGAAGCTTTCTTT
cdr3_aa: CASSSTYRGRDGITEAFF

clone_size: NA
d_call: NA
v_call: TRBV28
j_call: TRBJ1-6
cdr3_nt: TGTGCCAGCAGAGGGGGTAATTCACCCCTCCACTTT
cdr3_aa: CASRGGNSPLHF

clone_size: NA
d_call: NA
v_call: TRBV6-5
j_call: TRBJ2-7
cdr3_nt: TGTGCCAGCCAGACAGCTAGCTCCTACGAGCAGTACTTC
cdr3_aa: CASQTASSYEQYF

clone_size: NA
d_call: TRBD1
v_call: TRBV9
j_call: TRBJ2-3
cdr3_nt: TGTGCCAGCAGCGTAGCAGGGGGCCGAGATACGCAGTATTTT
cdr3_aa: CASSVAGGRDTQYF

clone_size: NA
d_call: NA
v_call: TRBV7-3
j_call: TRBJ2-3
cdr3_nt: TGTGCCAGCAGCCGTCAACAGGGAATAAGCACAGATACGCAGTATTTT
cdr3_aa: CASSRQQGISTDTQYF

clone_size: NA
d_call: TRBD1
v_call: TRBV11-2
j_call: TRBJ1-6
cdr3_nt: TGTGCCAGCAGCTTAGAGACAGGGAATTCACCCCTCCACTTT
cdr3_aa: CASSLETGNSPLHF

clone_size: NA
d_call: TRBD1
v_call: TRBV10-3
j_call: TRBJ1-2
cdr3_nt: TGTGCCATCAGTGCCGACAGGGACTATGGCTACACCTTC
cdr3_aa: CAISADRDYGYTF

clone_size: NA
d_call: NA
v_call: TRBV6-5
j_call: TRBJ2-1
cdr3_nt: TGTGCCAGCAGTTACCAGTGGGGGCGGGTTTCAAATGAGCAGTTCTTC
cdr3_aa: CASSYQWGRVSNEQFF

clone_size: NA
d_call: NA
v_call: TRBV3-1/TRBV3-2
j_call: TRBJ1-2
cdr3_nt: TGTGCCAGCAGCCAAGCAGGTGGATACACCTTC
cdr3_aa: CASSQAGGYTF

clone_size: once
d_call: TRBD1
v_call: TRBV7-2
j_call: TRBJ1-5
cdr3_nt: TGTGCCAGCAGCTCAACCGGGACAGGGGCCGACAATCAGCCCCAGCATTTT
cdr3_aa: CASSSTGTGADNQPQHF

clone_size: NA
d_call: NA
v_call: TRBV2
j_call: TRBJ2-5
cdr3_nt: TGTGCCAGCAGTCGGGTGACTACGCAAGAGACCCAGTACTTC
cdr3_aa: CASSRVTTQETQYF

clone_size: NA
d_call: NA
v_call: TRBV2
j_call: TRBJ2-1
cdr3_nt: TGTGCCAGCAACCAGGGGTGGATGCAGTTCTTC
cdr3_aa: CASNQGWMQFF

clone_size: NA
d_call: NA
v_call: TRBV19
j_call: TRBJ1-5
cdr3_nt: TGTGCCAGTAGTATTAACGACAACAATCAGCCCCAGCATTTT
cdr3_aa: CASSINDNNQPQHF

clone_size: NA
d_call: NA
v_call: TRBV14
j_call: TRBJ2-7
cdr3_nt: TGTGCCAGCAGCCAATCGGTCGAGCAGTACTTC
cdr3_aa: CASSQSVEQYF

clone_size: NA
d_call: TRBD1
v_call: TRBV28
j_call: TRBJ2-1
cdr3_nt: TGTGCCAGCAGTTCTGCCGGGACAGGATCCGGAGAGCAGTTCTTC
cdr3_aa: CASSSAGTGSGEQFF

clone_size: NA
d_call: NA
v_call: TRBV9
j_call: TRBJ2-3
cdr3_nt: TGTGCCAGCAGCGTAGATAGGAGAGCAGCAGATACGCAGTATTTT
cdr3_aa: CASSVDRRAADTQYF

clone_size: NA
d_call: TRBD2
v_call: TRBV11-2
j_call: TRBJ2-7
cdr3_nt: TGTGCCAGCAGCTTAGGGGCGCTAGCGGGAGTCTACGAGCAGTACTTC
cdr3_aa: CASSLGALAGVYEQYF

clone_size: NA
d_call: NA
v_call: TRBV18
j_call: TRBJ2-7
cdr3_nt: TGTGCCAGCTCACCTGACTTGGCGCTTTCTGGGCAGTACTTC
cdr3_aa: CASSPDLALSGQYF

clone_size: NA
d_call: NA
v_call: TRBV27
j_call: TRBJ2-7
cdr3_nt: TGTGCCAGCAGTTTTGGAGGGGCCCCCTACGAGCAGTACTTC
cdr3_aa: CASSFGGAPYEQYF

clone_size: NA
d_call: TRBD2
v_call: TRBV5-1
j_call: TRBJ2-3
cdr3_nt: TGCGCCAGCAGCTTCAGACTAGCGGGAGCGGGGGATACGCAGTATTTT
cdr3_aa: CASSFRLAGAGDTQYF

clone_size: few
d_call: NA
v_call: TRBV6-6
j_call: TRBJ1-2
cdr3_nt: TGTGCCAGCAGTACAGGGAACTATGGCTACACCTTC
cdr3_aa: CASSTGNYGYTF

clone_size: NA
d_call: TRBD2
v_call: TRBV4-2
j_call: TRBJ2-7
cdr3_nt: TGTGCCAGCAGCCCATCGGCGGGAGCGGGGTACGAGCAGTACTTC
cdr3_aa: CASSPSAGAGYEQYF

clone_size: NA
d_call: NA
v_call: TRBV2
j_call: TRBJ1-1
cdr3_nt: TGTGCCAGCACCCTCGAGTCCGCGAACACTGAAGCTTTCTTT
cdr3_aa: CASTLESANTEAFF

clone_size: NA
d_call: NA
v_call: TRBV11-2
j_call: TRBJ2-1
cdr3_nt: TGTGCCAGCAGCTTAGGGTTGTGGGCCTCGGACTCCAATGAGCAGTTCTTC
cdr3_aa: CASSLGLWASDSNEQFF

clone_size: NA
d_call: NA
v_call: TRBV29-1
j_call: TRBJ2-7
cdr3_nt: TGCAGCGCCGCAATGGCGGGGTACGAGCAGTACTTC
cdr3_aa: CSAAMAGYEQYF

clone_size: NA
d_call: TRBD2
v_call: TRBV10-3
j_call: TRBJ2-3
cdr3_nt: TGTGCCACTTCTAGCGGGGTTAGCACAGATACGCAGTATTTT
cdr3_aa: CATSSGVSTDTQYF

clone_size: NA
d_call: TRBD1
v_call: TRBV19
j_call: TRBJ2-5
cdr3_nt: TGTGCCAGTAAGGCCGGGACAGGAAGGGAGACCCAGTACTTC
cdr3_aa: CASKAGTGRETQYF